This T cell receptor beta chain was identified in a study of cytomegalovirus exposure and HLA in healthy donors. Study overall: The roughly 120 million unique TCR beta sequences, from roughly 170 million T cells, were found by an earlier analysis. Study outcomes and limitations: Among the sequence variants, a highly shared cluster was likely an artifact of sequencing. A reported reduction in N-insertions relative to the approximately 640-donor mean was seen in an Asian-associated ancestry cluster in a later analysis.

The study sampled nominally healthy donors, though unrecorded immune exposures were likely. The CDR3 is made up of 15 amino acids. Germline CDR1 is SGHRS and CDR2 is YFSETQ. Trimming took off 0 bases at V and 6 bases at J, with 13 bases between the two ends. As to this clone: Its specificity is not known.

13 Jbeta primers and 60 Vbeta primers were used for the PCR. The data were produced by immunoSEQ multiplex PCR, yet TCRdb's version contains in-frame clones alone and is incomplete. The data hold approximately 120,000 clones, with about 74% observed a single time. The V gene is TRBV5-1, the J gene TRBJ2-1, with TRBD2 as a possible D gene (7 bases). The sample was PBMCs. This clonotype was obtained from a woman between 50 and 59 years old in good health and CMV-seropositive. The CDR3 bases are TGCGCCAGCAGCTTGGTTAGAGGGGGGGTCAATGAGCAGTTCTTC. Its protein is CASSLVRGGVNEQFF.